This T cell receptor beta chain emerged from a study of blood T cell repertoires in COVID-19. CDR3 size: 14 residues. J gave up 2 bases and V 6 bases, and 5 bases lay outside the gene matches. Germline V CDR1 and CDR2: SNHLY, FYNNEI. Original methodology: For nucleated cells, counts were estimated from reference gene primer amplification. Clones were read by immunoSEQ multiplex PCR, and TCRdb kept only the in-frame ones, dropping some. V and J calls plus clone size are reproduced from that table; the DNA served to infer D and trimming. This sample has some 69,000 clones, with over 80% found just once.

The source is a man older than 75 with active or convalescent COVID-19. The sequencing input was peripheral blood. The gene calls are TRBV2 and TRBJ2-7; 9 bases are shared with TRBD1. CDR3 loop: CASRGQGKTYEQYF. CDR3 bases: TGTGCCAGCAGGGGACAGGGTAAGACCTACGAGCAGTACTTC.